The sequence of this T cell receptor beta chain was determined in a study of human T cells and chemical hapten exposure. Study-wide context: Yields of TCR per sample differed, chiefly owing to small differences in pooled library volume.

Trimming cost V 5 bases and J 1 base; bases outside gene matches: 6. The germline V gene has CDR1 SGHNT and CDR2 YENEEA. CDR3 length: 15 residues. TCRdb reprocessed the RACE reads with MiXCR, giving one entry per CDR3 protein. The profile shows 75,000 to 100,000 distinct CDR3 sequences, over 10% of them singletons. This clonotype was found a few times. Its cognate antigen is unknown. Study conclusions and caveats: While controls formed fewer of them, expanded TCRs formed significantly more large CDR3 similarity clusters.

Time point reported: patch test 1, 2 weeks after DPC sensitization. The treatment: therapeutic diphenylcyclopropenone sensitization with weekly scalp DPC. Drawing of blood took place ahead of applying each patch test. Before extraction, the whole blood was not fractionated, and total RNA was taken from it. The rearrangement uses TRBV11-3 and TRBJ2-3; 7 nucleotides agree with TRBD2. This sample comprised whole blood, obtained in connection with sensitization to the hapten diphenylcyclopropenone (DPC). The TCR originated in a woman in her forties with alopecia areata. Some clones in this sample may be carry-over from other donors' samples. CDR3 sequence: CASSPAGRGTDTQYF. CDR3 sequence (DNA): TGTGCCAGCAGCCCCGCGGGGAGGGGCACAGATACGCAGTATTTT.